Below, 12 T cell receptor beta chains from the same sample are listed, as sequenced in a study of blood T cell repertoires in COVID-19. The protocol was immunoSEQ multiplex PCR, while the TCRdb copy is restricted to in-frame clones and leaves out a portion. The profile shows roughly 210,000 clones, 88% of them singletons. The sample consisted of peripheral blood. The receptors derive from a man between 65 and 80 years old with acute or convalescent COVID-19.

This chain links TRBV5-4 with TRBJ2-3; TRBD2 matches 13 bases. This CDR3 spans 18 amino acids. Germline V gene lookup returns CDR1 SGHNT and CDR2 YYREEE (reference sequence). The V gene end was trimmed by 2 bases and the J gene end by 0 bases; junction bases not matched to a gene: 6. The CDR3 DNA reads as TGTGCCAGCAGCTTCACTAGCGGGAGGGTCACTAGCACAGATACGCAGTATTTT. Translating gives CASSFTSGRVTSTDTQYF.

J is TRBJ2-1 and V is TRBV5-1, with 9 nucleotides matching TRBD1. The CDR3 sequence is 16 residues long. The V and J ends lost 4 bases and 8 bases, in that order; junction bases with no gene match: 13. CDR1 and CDR2 from the germline V gene are SGHRS and YFSETQ. In DNA, the CDR3 is TGCGCCAGCAGCCACGGAACAGGGGGCGCTGGGGATGAGCAGTTCTTC. It translates to CASSHGTGGAGDEQFF.

The chain links TRBV3-1 (or the pseudogene TRBV3-2) to TRBJ1-5; the D is unclear. CDR1 is LGHDT, CDR2 YNNKEL, per germline (reference sequence). Deletions cut 2 bases from V and 5 bases from J, with 16 bases between. The length of the CDR3 is 16 residues. The CDR3 DNA is TGTGCCAGCAGCCAATCGAGAGGAGCCGGGGATCAGCCCCAGCATTTT. As protein: CASSQSRGAGDQPQHF.

The chain links TRBV24-1 to TRBJ2-2; D is possibly TRBD2 (5 bases). The V gene's germline CDR1 is KGHDR and CDR2 SFDVKD. The V and J ends lost 7 bases and 4 bases respectively, with 12 bases between them. The CDR3 sequence is 14 residues long. The CDR3 DNA is TGTGCCACCAGCCGACCGGGAACCACCGGGGAGCTGTTTTTT. This codes for CATSRPGTTGELFF.

This clone was seen a few times. The J gene is TRBJ2-6, the V gene TRBV19, with TRBD1 matching 7 bases. J was trimmed by 3 bases and V by 4 bases; bases with no gene match: 6. This CDR3 region has 16 residues. Germline assignment: CDR1 LNHDA and CDR2 SQIVND (reference sequence). CDR3 region: CASSKGTGVGANVLTF. The CDR3 nucleotides are TGTGCCAGTAGTAAGGGAACAGGGGTTGGGGCCAACGTCCTGACTTTC.

The chain carries TRBV19 and TRBJ2-3; D gene uncertain. The CDR3 length is 13 residues. Deletions cut 2 bases from V and 5 bases from J, with 8 bases between. Germline assignment: CDR1 LNHDA and CDR2 SQIVND (reference sequence). Written as DNA, the CDR3 is TGTGCCAGTAGTATACAGGCAAGAGATACGCAGTATTTT. Encoded protein: CASSIQARDTQYF.

The rearrangement joins TRBV19 to TRBJ2-1, with D unclear. Germline assignment: CDR1 LNHDA and CDR2 SQIVND (reference sequence). This CDR3 region has 14 residues. V was clipped by 4 bases and J by 5 bases, with 12 bases between them. The CDR3 sequence is CASSRPGNNNEQFF. The CDR3 nucleotides read TGTGCCAGTAGTAGGCCGGGTAACAACAATGAGCAGTTCTTC.

CDR3 in DNA: TGTGCCACCAGCAGAGGGGACAGGGGGTCGACTGAAAAACTGTTTTTT. It encodes CATSRGDRGSTEKLFF. The chain uses TRBV15 and TRBJ1-4; 11 bases line up with TRBD1. This CDR3 spans 16 amino acids. Losses at the gene ends were 1 base for V and 7 bases for J; bases not matched to a gene: 5. Germline V gene data show CDR1 as LNHNV and CDR2 as YYDKDF (reference sequence).

Only a few counts were recorded for this clone. V and J are TRBV2 and TRBJ2-7; D unclear. The CDR3 has 13 amino acids. V gave up 8 bases and J gave up 6 bases, with 17 bases separating them. Germline V gene data show CDR1 as SNHLY and CDR2 as FYNNEI. CDR3 DNA sequence: TGTGCCAGCTCTGCCCAACTTGAATTCGAGCAGTACTTC. This sequence encodes CASSAQLEFEQYF.

This clone was counted only a few times. CDR3 in amino acids: CASRPRSSIAGFLQYF. As DNA, the CDR3 is TGTGCCAGCAGGCCCCGTTCGTCGATAGCGGGATTTTTGCAGTACTTC. V and J are TRBV27 and TRBJ2-7, with 8 bases fitting TRBD2. Trimming took 6 bases from V and 9 from J; bases not matched to a gene: 19. Germline loops: CDR1 MNHEY, CDR2 SMNVEV (reference sequence). The CDR3 is 16 amino acids.

J is TRBJ2-2 and V is TRBV19; the D is unclear. Trimming took off 0 bases at V and 4 bases at J, with 6 bases between the two ends. Looked up from germline, CDR1 is LNHDA and CDR2 is SQIVND (reference sequence). This CDR3 is built from 14 residues. The DNA for the CDR3 is TGTGCCAGTAGTATAGACGGGTTCACCGGGGAGCTGTTTTTT. Its translation: CASSIDGFTGELFF.

The chain recombines TRBV7-9 with TRBJ1-2; D is undetermined. This CDR3 is built from 13 residues. V lost 2 bases, J lost 7 bases, and 11 bases lay in between. Germline lookup yields CDR1 SEHNR and CDR2 FQNEAQ (reference sequence). CDR3 sequence (DNA): TGTGCCAGCAGCTTACCGGTCGGGGTTGGCTACACCTTC. The encoded protein is CASSLPVGVGYTF.